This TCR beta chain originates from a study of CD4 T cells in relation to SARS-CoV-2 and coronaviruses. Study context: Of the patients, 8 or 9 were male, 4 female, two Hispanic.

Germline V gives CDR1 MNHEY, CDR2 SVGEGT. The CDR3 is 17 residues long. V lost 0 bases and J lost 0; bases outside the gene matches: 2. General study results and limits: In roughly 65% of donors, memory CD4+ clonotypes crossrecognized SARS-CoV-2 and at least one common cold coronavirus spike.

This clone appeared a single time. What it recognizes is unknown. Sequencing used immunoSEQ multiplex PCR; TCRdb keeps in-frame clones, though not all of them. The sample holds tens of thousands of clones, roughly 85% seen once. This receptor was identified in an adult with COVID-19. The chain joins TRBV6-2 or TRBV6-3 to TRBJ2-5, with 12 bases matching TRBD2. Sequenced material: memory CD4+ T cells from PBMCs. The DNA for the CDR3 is TGTGCCAGCAGTTACTCGAGGACTAGCGGGGACCAAGAGACCCAGTACTTC. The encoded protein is CASSYSRTSGDQETQYF.